Listed here are 2 T cell receptor beta chains from one sample, sequenced in a study of T cell changes during pregnancy in multiple sclerosis. Produced via immunoSEQ multiplex PCR; TCRdb's table is partial and in-frame only. The table has just under 70,000 clones, roughly nine tenths seen once. The input for sequencing was peripheral blood, taken in the second trimester of pregnancy. The receptors come from a female donor with multiple sclerosis, enrolled in a pregnancy study.

This sequence joins TRBV7-3 and TRBJ2-1; TRBD1 matches at 9 bases. Per germline, CDR1 SGHTA and CDR2 FQGTGA. Trimming cost V 5 bases and J 12 bases; bases outside gene matches: 5. The CDR3 spans 12 residues. CDR3 coding DNA: TGTGCCAGCAGCCAGACAGGGGGACCGCAGTTCTTC. Translated, it gives CASSQTGGPQFF.

The V gene is TRBV5-1, the J gene TRBJ1-6; D gene ambiguous. The CDR3 runs 17 residues. Germline V lookup: CDR1 SGHRS, CDR2 YFSETQ. Trimming removed 2 bases from V and 0 bases from J, with 12 bases in between. The CDR3, as DNA: TGCGCCAGCAGCTTTGGTTCGAGGGACTCCTATAATTCACCCCTCCACTTT. This gives the protein CASSFGSRDSYNSPLHF.